The clone carrying this T cell receptor (beta chain) has just a few counts. No antigen is known for it. Tumor samples were obtained before definitive surgery or chemotherapy. Sequenced by immunoSEQ multiplex PCR; TCRdb stores in-frame clones only, minus some. This table has under 8,000 clones, 75% to 85% appearing once. CDR1 and CDR2 from the germline V gene are PRHDT and FYEKMQ (reference sequence). Deletions cut 1 base from V and 3 bases from J, with 13 bases between. The CDR3 is 15 residues long. The data were obtained in a study of high-grade serous ovarian cancer treatment subgroups. Study-wide findings and caveats: Repertoire analysis covered CDR3 alone, not CDR1 or CDR2. Clonal relatedness tracked neoantigen level, and by trend copy number and mutation load.

The clonotype was recovered from a human donor with high-grade serous ovarian cancer. The sequencing sample was made of tumor tissue. This sequence joins TRBV13 and TRBJ2-7; tentatively, D is TRBD1 (5 bases). The CDR3 DNA is TGTGCCAGCAGCTTAGTGGGGCAGGGATACTACGAGCAGTACTTC. This gives the protein CASSLVGQGYYEQYF.